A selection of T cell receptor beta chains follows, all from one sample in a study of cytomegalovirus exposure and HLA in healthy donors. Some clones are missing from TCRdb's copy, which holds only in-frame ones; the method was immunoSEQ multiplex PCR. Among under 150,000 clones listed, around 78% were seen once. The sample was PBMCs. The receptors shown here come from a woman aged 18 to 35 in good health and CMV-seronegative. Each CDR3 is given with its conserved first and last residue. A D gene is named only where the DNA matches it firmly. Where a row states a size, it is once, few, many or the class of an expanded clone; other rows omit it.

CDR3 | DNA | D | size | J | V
CASRSPSRQGFYGYTF | TGTGCCAGCAGAAGCCCCTCGAGACAGGGTTTCTATGGCTACACCTTC | TRBD1 | once | TRBJ1-2 | TRBV27
CASSLSVGYEQYF | TGTGCCAGCAGTTTAAGCGTCGGCTACGAGCAGTACTTC | . | . | TRBJ2-7 | TRBV27
CSVSRDSNYNEQFF | TGCAGCGTGAGCCGGGACTCGAACTACAATGAGCAGTTCTTC | . | . | TRBJ2-1 | TRBV29-1
CASSPDRARTDTQYF | TGTGCCAGCAGCCCGGACAGGGCCCGCACAGATACGCAGTATTTT | TRBD1 | . | TRBJ2-3 | TRBV5-6
CASSLGAQADTQYF | TGCGCCAGCAGCTTGGGGGCACAGGCAGATACGCAGTATTTT | . | few | TRBJ2-3 | TRBV5-1
CASGFRGTEAFF | TGTGCTAGTGGTTTTCGGGGGACTGAAGCTTTCTTT | . | . | TRBJ1-1 | TRBV12-5
CAWAVPAVLEDEAFF | TGTGCCTGGGCTGTCCCTGCAGTCCTAGAGGATGAAGCTTTCTTT | . | . | TRBJ1-1 | TRBV30
CASSLVWGEGNYGYTF | TGTGCCAGCAGCTTAGTCTGGGGGGAAGGAAACTATGGCTACACCTTC | . | . | TRBJ1-2 | TRBV7-8
CASSERQGRDEKLFF | TGCGCCAGCAGCGAACGACAGGGGAGGGATGAAAAACTGTTTTTT | TRBD1 | few | TRBJ1-4 | TRBV5-1
CATLLAGTDEKLFF | TGTGCCACTCTGCTGGCCGGGACTGACGAAAAACTGTTTTTT | . | . | TRBJ1-4 | TRBV6-1
CASSPGLGLAGFTGSYEQYF | TGTGCCAGCAGCCCTGGACTGGGACTAGCGGGATTCACAGGGTCCTACGAGCAGTACTTC | TRBD2 | . | TRBJ2-7 | TRBV5-5
CASSRGGTGFYEQYF | TGTGCCAGCTCGCGAGGGGGGACAGGGTTCTACGAGCAGTACTTC | TRBD1 | . | TRBJ2-7 | TRBV27
CASSPTGETQYF | TGTGCCAGCAGTCCTACGGGAGAGACCCAGTACTTC | . | . | TRBJ2-5 | TRBV6-1
CASSSRDSGTYTDTQYF | TGTGCCAGCAGTTCCCGGGATAGCGGGACGTACACAGATACGCAGTATTTT | TRBD2 | . | TRBJ2-3 | TRBV27
CASSQVSGREPQHF | TGCGCCAGCAGCCAAGTTTCGGGTCGGGAGCCCCAGCATTTT | . | . | TRBJ1-5 | TRBV4-1
CASRGDSGANVLTF | TGTGCCTCCAGGGGGGACTCTGGGGCCAACGTCCTGACTTTC | . | . | TRBJ2-6 | TRBV30
CASSAGGLSNEQFF | TGTGCCAGCAGCGCTGGAGGCCTTTCGAATGAGCAGTTCTTC | . | . | TRBJ2-1 | TRBV28
CASSYGRGTETQYF | TGTGCCAGCAGTTACGGGAGGGGCACGGAGACCCAGTACTTC | TRBD2 | . | TRBJ2-5 | TRBV6-5
CASSQAGLAGVGETQYF | TGTGCCAGTTCGCAAGCGGGACTAGCGGGAGTAGGAGAGACCCAGTACTTC | TRBD2 | . | TRBJ2-5 | TRBV25-1
CASSWSGLDNNEQFF | TGCGCCAGCAGCTGGTCGGGACTCGACAACAATGAGCAGTTCTTC | . | . | TRBJ2-1 | TRBV5-1
CASSPASYNYGYTF | TGTGCCAGCAGCCCCGCCTCCTATAACTATGGCTACACCTTC | . | once | TRBJ1-2 | TRBV7-9
CASSSPTSGSLDEQYF | TGTGCCAGCAGTTCACCAACTAGCGGGAGTCTCGACGAGCAGTACTTC | TRBD2 | . | TRBJ2-7 | TRBV27
CASTLTPSSGNTIYF | TGTGCCAGCACCTTAACACCTAGCTCTGGAAACACCATATATTTT | . | . | TRBJ1-3 | TRBV7-2
CASSTTGPIYGYTF | TGCGCCAGCAGCACGACAGGACCCATCTATGGCTACACCTTC | . | . | TRBJ1-2 | TRBV5-1
CASSRLQTGLGELFF | TGTGCCAGCAGCCGTCTCCAGACAGGGCTCGGGGAGCTGTTTTTT | TRBD1 | once | TRBJ2-2 | TRBV9
CAISESTSGRARSRYEQYF | TGTGCCATCAGTGAGAGCACTAGCGGGAGGGCCCGTTCGAGGTACGAGCAGTACTTC | TRBD2 | . | TRBJ2-7 | TRBV10-3
CASSPYPRQGGNEKLFF | TGTGCCAGCTCACCATACCCGCGACAGGGGGGTAATGAAAAACTGTTTTTT | TRBD1 | . | TRBJ1-4 | TRBV18
CASSLAVAVPGLADLYEQYF | TGCGCCAGCAGCTTGGCCGTAGCAGTTCCGGGACTAGCGGATCTATACGAGCAGTACTTC | TRBD2 | . | TRBJ2-7 | TRBV5-1
CASRSDSYGYTF | TGTGCCAGCAGATCCGACAGCTATGGCTACACCTTC | . | . | TRBJ1-2 | TRBV6-5
CAWSPASGSRYEQYF | TGTGCCTGGAGTCCCGCTAGCGGGAGTCGCTACGAGCAGTACTTC | TRBD2 | . | TRBJ2-7 | TRBV30
CASSLDGTLAEEQYF | TGTGCCAGCAGCTTAGACGGGACACTCGCGGAAGAGCAGTACTTC | . | . | TRBJ2-7 | TRBV7-8
CASSLGHQNTEAFF | TGTGCCAGCAGCCTGGGACACCAGAACACTGAAGCTTTCTTT | . | . | TRBJ1-1 | TRBV7-9
CASSDRQGRRETQYF | TGTGCCAGCAGTGACCGACAGGGCCGGCGAGAGACCCAGTACTTC | TRBD1 | . | TRBJ2-5 | TRBV6-1
CASSFLPPGAGGLNNEQFF | TGTGCCAGCAGTTTTTTGCCCCCCGGAGCGGGAGGCCTCAACAATGAGCAGTTCTTC | TRBD2 | . | TRBJ2-1 | TRBV7-8
CASSLGDRRGEAFF | TGCGCCAGCAGTCTTGGCGACAGAAGGGGTGAAGCTTTCTTT | . | . | TRBJ1-1 | TRBV23-1
CASSPGTSGNTGELFF | TGTGCCAGCAGCCCCGGGACTAGCGGGAACACCGGGGAGCTGTTTTTT | TRBD2 | . | TRBJ2-2 | TRBV13
CSVGRRLTTTDTQYF | TGCAGCGTTGGTAGGAGACTCACGACTACAGATACGCAGTATTTT | . | . | TRBJ2-3 | TRBV29-1
CASSFRLERSYEQYF | TGTGCCAGCAGTTTCCGGCTAGAAAGGTCCTACGAGCAGTACTTC | . | . | TRBJ2-7 | TRBV6-5
CAWMGADSSHRNYGYTF | TGTGCCTGGATGGGGGCGGATAGTAGTCATCGGAACTATGGCTACACCTTC | . | once | TRBJ1-2 | TRBV30
CASSTQGRGYGYTF | TGTGCCAGTAGTACGCAGGGTAGGGGGTATGGCTACACCTTC | . | . | TRBJ1-2 | TRBV19
CASSFRTSGETQYF | TGTGCCAGCAGCTTTCGGACTAGCGGTGAGACCCAGTACTTC | TRBD2 | . | TRBJ2-5 | TRBV7-9
CASSLALSSYEQYF | TGCGCCAGCAGCTTGGCCCTCAGCTCCTACGAGCAGTACTTC | . | . | TRBJ2-7 | TRBV5-1